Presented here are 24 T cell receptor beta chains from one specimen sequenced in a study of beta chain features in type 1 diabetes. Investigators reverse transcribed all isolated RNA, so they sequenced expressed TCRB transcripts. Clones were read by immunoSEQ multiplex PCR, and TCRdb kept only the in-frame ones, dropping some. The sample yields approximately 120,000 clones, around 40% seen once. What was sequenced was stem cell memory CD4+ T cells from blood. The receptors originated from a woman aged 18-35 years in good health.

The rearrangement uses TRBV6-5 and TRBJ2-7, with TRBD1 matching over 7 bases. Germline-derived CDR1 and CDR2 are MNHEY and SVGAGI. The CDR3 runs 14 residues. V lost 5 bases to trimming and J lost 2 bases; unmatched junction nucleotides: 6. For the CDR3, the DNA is TGTGCCAGCAGTGCCCCACAGGGGACCTACGAGCAGTACTTC. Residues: CASSAPQGTYEQYF.

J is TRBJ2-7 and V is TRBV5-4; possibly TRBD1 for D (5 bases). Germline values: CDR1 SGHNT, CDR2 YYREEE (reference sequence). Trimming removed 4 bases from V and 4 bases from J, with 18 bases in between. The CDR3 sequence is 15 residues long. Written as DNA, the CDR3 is TGTGCCAGCAGCCAATTACCCTCAGGGAATTACGAGCAGTACTTC. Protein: CASSQLPSGNYEQYF.

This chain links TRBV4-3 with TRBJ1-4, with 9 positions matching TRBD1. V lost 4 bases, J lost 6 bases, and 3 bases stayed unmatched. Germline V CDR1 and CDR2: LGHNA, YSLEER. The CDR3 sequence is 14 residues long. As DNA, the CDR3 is TGCGCCAGCAGCCGCCGGGACAGGGATGAAAAACTGTTTTTT. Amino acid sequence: CASSRRDRDEKLFF.

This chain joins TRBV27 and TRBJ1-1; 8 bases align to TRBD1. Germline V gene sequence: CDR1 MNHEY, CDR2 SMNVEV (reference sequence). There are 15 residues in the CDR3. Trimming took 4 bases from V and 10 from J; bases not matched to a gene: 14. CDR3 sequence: CASSWTGRGTLPAFF. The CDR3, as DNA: TGTGCCAGCAGTTGGACAGGGAGGGGAACCCTGCCAGCTTTCTTT.

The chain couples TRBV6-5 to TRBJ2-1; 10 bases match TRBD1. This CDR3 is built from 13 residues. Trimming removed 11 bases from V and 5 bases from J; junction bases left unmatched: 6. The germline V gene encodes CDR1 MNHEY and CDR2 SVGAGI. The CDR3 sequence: CASGQGVHNEQFF. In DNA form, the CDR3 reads TGTGCCTCCGGACAGGGGGTCCACAATGAGCAGTTCTTC.

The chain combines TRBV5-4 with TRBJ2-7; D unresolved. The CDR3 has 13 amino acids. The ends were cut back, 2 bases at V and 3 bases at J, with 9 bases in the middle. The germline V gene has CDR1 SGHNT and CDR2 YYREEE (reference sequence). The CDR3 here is CASSFDWYYEQYF. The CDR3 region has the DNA TGTGCCAGCAGCTTCGACTGGTACTACGAGCAGTACTTC.

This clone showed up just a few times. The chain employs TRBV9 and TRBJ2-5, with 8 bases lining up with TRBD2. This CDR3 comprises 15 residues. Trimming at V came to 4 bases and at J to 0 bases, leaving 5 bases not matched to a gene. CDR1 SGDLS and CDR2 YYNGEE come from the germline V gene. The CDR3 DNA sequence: TGTGCCAGCAGCCCGGGGGGGGCGTACCAAGAGACCCAGTACTTC. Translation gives CASSPGGAYQETQYF.

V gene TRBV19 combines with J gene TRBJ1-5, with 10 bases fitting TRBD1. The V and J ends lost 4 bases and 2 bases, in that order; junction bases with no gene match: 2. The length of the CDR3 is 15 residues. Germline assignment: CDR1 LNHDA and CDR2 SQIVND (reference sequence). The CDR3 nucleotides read TGTGCCAGTAGTACGGACAGGGGGGGCAATCAGCCCCAGCATTTT. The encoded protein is CASSTDRGGNQPQHF.

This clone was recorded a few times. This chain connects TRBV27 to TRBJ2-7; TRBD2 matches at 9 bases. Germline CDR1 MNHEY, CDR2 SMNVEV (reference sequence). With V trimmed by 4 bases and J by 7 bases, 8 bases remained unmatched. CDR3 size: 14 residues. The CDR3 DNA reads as TGTGCCAGCAGTTCATTAGCGGGAGTGAAAGAGCAGTACTTC. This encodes CASSSLAGVKEQYF.

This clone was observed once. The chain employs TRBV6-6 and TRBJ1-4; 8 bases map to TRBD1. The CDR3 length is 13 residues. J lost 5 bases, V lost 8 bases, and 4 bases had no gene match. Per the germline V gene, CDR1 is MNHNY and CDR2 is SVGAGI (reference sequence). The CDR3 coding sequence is TGTGCCAGCTTCGGACAGGGAAATGAAAAACTGTTTTTT. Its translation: CASFGQGNEKLFF.

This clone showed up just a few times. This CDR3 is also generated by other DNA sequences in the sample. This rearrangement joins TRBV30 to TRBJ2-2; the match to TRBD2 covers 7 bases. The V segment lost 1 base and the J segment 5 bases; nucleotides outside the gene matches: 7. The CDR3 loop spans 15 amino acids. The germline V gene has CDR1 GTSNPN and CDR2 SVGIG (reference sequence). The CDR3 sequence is CAWSGGGSVTGELFF. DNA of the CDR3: TGTGCCTGGAGTGGGGGCGGGAGTGTAACCGGGGAGCTGTTTTTT.

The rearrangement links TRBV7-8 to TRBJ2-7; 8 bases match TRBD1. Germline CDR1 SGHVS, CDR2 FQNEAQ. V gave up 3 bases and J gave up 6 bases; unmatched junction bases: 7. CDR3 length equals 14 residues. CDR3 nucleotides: TGTGCCAGCAGCTTGGGACAGGTACCCTCCGAGCAGTACTTC. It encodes CASSLGQVPSEQYF.

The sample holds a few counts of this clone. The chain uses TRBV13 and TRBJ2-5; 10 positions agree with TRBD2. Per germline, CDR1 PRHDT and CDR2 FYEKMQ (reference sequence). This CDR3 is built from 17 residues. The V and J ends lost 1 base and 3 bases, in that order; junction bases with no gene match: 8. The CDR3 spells CASSLVGGLAGEETQYF. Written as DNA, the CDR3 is TGTGCCAGCAGCTTAGTAGGCGGGCTAGCGGGGGAAGAGACCCAGTACTTC.

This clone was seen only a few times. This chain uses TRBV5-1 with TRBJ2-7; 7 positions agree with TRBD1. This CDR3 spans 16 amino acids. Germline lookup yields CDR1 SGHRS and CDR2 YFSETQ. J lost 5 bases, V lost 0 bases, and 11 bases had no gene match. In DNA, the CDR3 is TGCGCCAGCAGCTTGGCGGGAACGACAGGGCAAGACGAGCAGTACTTC. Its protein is CASSLAGTTGQDEQYF.

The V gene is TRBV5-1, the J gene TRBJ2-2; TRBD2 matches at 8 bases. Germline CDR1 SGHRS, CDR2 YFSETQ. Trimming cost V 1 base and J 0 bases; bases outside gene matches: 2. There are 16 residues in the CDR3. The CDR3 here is CASSLMTSANTGELFF. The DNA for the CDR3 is TGCGCCAGCAGCTTGATGACTAGCGCGAACACCGGGGAGCTGTTTTTT.

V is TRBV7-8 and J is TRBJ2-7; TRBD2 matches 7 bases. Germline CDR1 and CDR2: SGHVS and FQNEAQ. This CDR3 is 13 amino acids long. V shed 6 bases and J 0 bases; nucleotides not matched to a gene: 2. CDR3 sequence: CASRRGSSYEQYF. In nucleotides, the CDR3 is TGTGCCAGCAGGCGGGGGAGCTCCTACGAGCAGTACTTC.

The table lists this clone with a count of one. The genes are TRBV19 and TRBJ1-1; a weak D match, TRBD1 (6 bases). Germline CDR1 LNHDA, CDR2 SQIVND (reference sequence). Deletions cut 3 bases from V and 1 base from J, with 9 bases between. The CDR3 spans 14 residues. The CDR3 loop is CASSIGRGNTEAFF. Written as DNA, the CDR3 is TGTGCCAGTAGTATTGGCAGGGGGAACACTGAAGCTTTCTTT. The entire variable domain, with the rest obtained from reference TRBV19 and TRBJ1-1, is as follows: DGGITQSPKYLFRKEGQNVTLSCEQNLNHDAMYWYRQDPGQGLRLIYYSQIVNDFQKGDIAEGYSVSREKKESFPLTVTSAQKNPTAFYLCASSIGRGNTEAFFGQGTRLTVV.

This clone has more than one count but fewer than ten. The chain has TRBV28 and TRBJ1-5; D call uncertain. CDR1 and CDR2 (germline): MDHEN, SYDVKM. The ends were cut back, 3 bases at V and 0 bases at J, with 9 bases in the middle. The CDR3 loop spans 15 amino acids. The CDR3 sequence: CASSLGGYSNQPQHF. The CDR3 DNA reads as TGTGCCAGCAGTTTGGGCGGGTATAGCAATCAGCCCCAGCATTTT.

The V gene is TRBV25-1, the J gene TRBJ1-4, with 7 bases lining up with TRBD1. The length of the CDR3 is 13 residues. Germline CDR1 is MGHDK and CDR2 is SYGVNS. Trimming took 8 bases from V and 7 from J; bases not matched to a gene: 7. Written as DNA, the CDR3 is TGTGCCAGCGCCAGGGACAGAAGTGAAAAACTGTTTTTT. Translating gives CASARDRSEKLFF.

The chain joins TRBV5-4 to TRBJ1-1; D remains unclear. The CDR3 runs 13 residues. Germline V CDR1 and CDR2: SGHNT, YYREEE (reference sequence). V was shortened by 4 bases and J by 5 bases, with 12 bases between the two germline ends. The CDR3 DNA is TGTGCCAGCAGCCGGGTGGCGGGTACTGAAGCTTTCTTT. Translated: CASSRVAGTEAFF.

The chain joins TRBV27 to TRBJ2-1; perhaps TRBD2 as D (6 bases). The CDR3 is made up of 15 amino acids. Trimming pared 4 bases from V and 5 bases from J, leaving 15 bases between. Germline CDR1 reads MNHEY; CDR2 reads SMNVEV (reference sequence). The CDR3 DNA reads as TGTGCCAGCAGTTACGGTCGGCTAGCGAACAATGAGCAGTTCTTC. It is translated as CASSYGRLANNEQFF.

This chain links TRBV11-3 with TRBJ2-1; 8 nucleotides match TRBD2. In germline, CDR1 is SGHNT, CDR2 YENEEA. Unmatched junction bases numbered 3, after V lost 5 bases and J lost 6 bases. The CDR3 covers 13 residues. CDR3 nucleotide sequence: TGTGCCAGCAGCCACGGGACTAGCAATGAGCAGTTCTTC. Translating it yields CASSHGTSNEQFF.

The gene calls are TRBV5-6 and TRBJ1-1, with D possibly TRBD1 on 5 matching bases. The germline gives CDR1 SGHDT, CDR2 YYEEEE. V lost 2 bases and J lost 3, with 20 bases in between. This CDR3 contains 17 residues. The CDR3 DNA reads TGTGCCAGCAGCTTAATGGGGGGGTCGGGCGGGGACACTGAAGCTTTCTTT. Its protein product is CASSLMGGSGGDTEAFF.

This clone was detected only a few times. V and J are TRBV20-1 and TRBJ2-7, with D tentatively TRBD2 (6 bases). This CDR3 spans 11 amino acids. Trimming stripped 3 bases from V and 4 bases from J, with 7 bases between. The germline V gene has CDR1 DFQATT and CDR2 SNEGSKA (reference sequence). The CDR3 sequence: CSARREYEQYF. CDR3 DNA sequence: TGCAGTGCTAGGCGGGAATACGAGCAGTACTTC.